This note documents a single T cell receptor (beta chain) sequence. These data are taken from a study of early T cells in non-severe SARS-CoV-2 infection. One entry per CDR3 protein, called by TCRdb with MiXCR from the 5' RACE reads. The table lists 30,000 to 35,000 distinct CDR3 sequences, around 7% of them singletons. Trimming removed 6 bases from V and 1 base from J, with 17 bases in between. Germline V gene sequence: CDR1 MNHEY, CDR2 SVGAGI. The CDR3 runs to 16 residues. This clonotype originated in an adult who was a healthcare worker with PCR-confirmed SARS-CoV-2 infection or an uninfected control (not recorded which). Sample: whole blood. This chain links TRBV6-5 with TRBJ2-3, with D maybe TRBD2 (6 bases). CDR3 in amino acids: CASSFTHGGGTDTQYF. The CDR3 region has the DNA TGTGCCAGCAGCTTCACCCACGGGGGTGGCACAGATACGCAGTATTTT.